This TCR beta chain is drawn from a study of blood T cell repertoires in COVID-19. Study details: Samples came from the United States, Italy and Spain, spanning acute and convalescent COVID-19. PBMCs, B-cell-depleted T cells, or T cells provided the cDNA or gDNA that made up the material.

One Seattle source followed patients from active infection through their disease course. Trimming removed 10 bases from V and 6 bases from J; junction bases left unmatched: 8. The CDR3 runs to 14 residues. CDR1 is SNHLY, CDR2 FYNNEI, per germline. In the authors' methods: The authors estimated nucleated cell counts from reference gene primer amplification. Using immunoSEQ multiplex PCR, the repertoire was profiled, and TCRdb retains in-frame clones only, with some absent. V and J calls and clone size are given by that table; D and trimming were obtained from the DNA. The table lists some 200,000 clones, around 94% of them singletons.

The chain recombines TRBV2 with TRBJ2-2; 10 bases are shared with TRBD2. Specimen: peripheral blood. The sequence was collected from a man aged 25 to 40 with COVID-19, enrolled during active disease. The CDR3 sequence is CATERGGRSGELFF. The CDR3 nucleotides are TGTGCCACCGAGCGGGGGGGCAGGTCCGGGGAGCTGTTTTTT. The full variable domain, its missing parts supplied by reference TRBV2 and TRBJ2-2, is EPEVTQTPSHQVTQMGQEVILRCVPISNHLYFYWYRQILGQKVEFLVSFYNNEISEKSEIFDDQFSVERPDGSNFTLKIRSTKLEDSAMYFCATERGGRSGELFFGEGSRLTVL.